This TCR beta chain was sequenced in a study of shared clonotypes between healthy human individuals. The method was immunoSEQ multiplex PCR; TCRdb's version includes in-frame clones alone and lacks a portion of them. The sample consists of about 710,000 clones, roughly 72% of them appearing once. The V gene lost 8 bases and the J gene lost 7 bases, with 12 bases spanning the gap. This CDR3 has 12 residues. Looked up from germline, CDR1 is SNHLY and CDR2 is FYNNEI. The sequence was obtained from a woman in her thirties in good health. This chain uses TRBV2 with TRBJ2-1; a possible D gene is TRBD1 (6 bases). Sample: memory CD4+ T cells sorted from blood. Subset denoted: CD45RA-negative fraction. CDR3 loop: CASYRVPNEQFF. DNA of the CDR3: TGTGCCAGCTACAGGGTTCCTAATGAGCAGTTCTTC.